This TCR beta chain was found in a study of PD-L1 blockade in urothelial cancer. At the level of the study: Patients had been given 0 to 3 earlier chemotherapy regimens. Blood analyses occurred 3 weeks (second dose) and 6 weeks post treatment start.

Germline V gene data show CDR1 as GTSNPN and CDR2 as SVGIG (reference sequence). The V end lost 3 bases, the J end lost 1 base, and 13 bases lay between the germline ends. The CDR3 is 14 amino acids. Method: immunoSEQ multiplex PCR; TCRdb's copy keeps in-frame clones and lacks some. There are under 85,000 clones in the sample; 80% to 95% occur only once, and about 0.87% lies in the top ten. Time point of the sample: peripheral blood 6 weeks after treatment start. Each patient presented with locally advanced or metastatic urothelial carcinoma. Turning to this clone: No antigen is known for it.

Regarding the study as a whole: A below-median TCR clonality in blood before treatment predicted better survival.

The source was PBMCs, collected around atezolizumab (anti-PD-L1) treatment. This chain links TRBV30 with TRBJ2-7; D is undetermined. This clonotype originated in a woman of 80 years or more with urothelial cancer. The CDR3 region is CAWSARRDSYEQYF. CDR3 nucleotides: TGTGCCTGGAGCGCGCGAAGAGATTCCTACGAGCAGTACTTC.